The 32 T cell receptor beta chains given below trace back to one sample, sequenced in a study of shared clonotypes between healthy human individuals. The repertoire was sequenced with immunoSEQ multiplex PCR; TCRdb's copy has only in-frame clones and lacks some. The data contain about 1.5 million clones, roughly 96% of them singletons. The sequencing sample was made of naive CD4+ T cells sorted from blood. Documented subset: CD45RA+ positively selected. These TCRs come from a man aged 30-40 years in good health.

This chain connects TRBV10-3 to TRBJ2-3, with 10 positions matching TRBD2. The CDR3 loop spans 17 amino acids. Per germline, CDR1 ENHRY and CDR2 SYGVKD. V shed 0 bases and J 0 bases; nucleotides not matched to a gene: 3. CDR3 sequence (DNA): TGTGCCATCAGTGAGTCCCGGACTAGCGGCAGCACAGATACGCAGTATTTT. Translating gives CAISESRTSGSTDTQYF.

The chain carries TRBV9 and TRBJ2-1, with 7 bases aligning to TRBD2. CDR3 size: 16 residues. Trimming removed 4 bases from V and 0 bases from J; junction bases left unmatched: 7. Germline V gene sequence: CDR1 SGDLS, CDR2 YYNGEE. The CDR3 nucleotides read TGTGCCAGCAGCTATACTAGCGCGAGCTCCTACAATGAGCAGTTCTTC. As protein: CASSYTSASSYNEQFF.

This sequence joins TRBV6-5 and TRBJ1-1; D not resolved. Germline assignment: CDR1 MNHEY and CDR2 SVGAGI. V lost 0 bases, J lost 0 bases, and 8 bases lay in between. CDR3 length: 15 amino acids. The CDR3 is CASSYSAVMNTEAFF. In nucleotides, the CDR3 is TGTGCCAGCAGTTACTCGGCAGTGATGAACACTGAAGCTTTCTTT.

The V gene is TRBV4-3, the J gene TRBJ2-7, with D possibly TRBD2 on 6 matching bases. Germline assignment: CDR1 LGHNA and CDR2 YSLEER. The CDR3 has 15 residues. Trimming pared 3 bases from V and 2 bases from J, leaving 14 bases between. The CDR3 protein is CASSQDQTRTYEQYF. The DNA of the CDR3 is TGCGCCAGCAGCCAGGACCAGACTAGGACCTACGAGCAGTACTTC.

The chain uses TRBV4-3 and TRBJ2-5; D possibly corresponds to TRBD1 (6 bases). Germline CDR1 LGHNA, CDR2 YSLEER. The CDR3 covers 17 residues. V lost 0 bases, J lost 2 bases, and 16 bases lay in between. The CDR3 bases are TGCGCCAGCAGCCAAGAGGTATTTTGGACAGATCAAGAGACCCAGTACTTC. Translation: CASSQEVFWTDQETQYF.

This chain links TRBV19 with TRBJ1-1; D remains ambiguous. The CDR3 is made up of 15 amino acids. V dropped 3 bases and J dropped 8 bases, with 19 bases sitting between them. Germline V gene lookup returns CDR1 LNHDA and CDR2 SQIVND (reference sequence). This chain's CDR3 is CASSMEVNPLGEAFF. CDR3 sequence (DNA): TGTGCCAGTAGTATGGAAGTAAATCCCCTCGGCGAAGCTTTCTTT.

V and J are TRBV19 and TRBJ1-1, with D maybe TRBD1 (6 bases). V was shortened by 0 bases and J by 1 base, with 15 bases between the two germline ends. This CDR3 has 17 amino acids. Germline CDR1 is LNHDA and CDR2 is SQIVND (reference sequence). CDR3 region: CASSIDANTGKNTEAFF. As DNA, the CDR3 is TGTGCCAGTAGTATAGATGCGAACACAGGGAAGAACACTGAAGCTTTCTTT.

Comment on this clone: Other DNA sequences in the sample encode the same CDR3. This sequence joins TRBV6-5 and TRBJ2-2; no clear D. Trimming shortened V by 3 bases and J by 2 bases, and 7 bases separated the two germline ends. The germline V gene has CDR1 MNHEY and CDR2 SVGAGI. CDR3 length: 14 amino acids. The CDR3 reads CASSYGVNTGELFF. DNA of the CDR3: TGTGCCAGCAGTTATGGGGTTAACACCGGGGAGCTGTTTTTT.

J is TRBJ1-1 and V is TRBV9, with D tentatively TRBD1 (6 bases). The CDR3 is 14 amino acids. Trimming stripped 4 bases from V and 1 base from J, with 11 bases between. Per germline, CDR1 SGDLS and CDR2 YYNGEE. The CDR3 nucleotides read TGTGCCAGCAGCAATCAGGGGCAGAACACTGAAGCTTTCTTT. Protein sequence: CASSNQGQNTEAFF.

Of note for this clone: Other nucleotide sequences from this sample produce the same CDR3. This chain connects TRBV7-9 to TRBJ1-1; no clear D gene. The V and J ends lost 0 bases and 4 bases respectively, with 6 bases between them. Germline CDR1 reads SEHNR; CDR2 reads FQNEAQ (reference sequence). The CDR3 covers 13 residues. For the CDR3, the DNA is TGTGCCAGCAGCTTAGCGGGCCCCACTGAAGCTTTCTTT. This sequence encodes CASSLAGPTEAFF.

This clone was counted once. The chain joins TRBV6-1 to TRBJ2-7; perhaps TRBD2 as D (5 bases). Between the trimmed V and J ends, which lost 5 bases and 5 bases, there was a span of 13 bases. The CDR3 sequence is 13 residues long. Germline loops: CDR1 MNHNS, CDR2 SASEGT. The CDR3 region has the DNA TGTGCCAGCAGTTCGGGGATCCTAGACGAGCAGTACTTC. It translates to CASSSGILDEQYF.

This chain connects TRBV5-5 to TRBJ2-7, with a weak D call TRBD1 (6 bases). This CDR3 comprises 13 residues. The germline V gene encodes CDR1 SGHKS and CDR2 YYEKEE (reference sequence). Between the trimmed V and J ends, which lost 0 bases and 5 bases, there was a span of 9 bases. The CDR3 DNA reads TGTGCCAGCAGCTTGGGGGGGCCGGACGAGCAGTACTTC. This gives the protein CASSLGGPDEQYF.

The chain uses TRBV2 and TRBJ2-7, with D hard to call. Trimming cost V 5 bases and J 4 bases, with 12 bases left between them. The CDR3 contains 13 residues. Per germline, CDR1 SNHLY and CDR2 FYNNEI. CDR3 DNA: TGTGCCAGCAGTACTCGGCTGGGGTACGAGCAGTACTTC. This sequence encodes CASSTRLGYEQYF.

The J gene is TRBJ2-1, the V gene TRBV2, with TRBD2 identical over 12 bases. Trimming cost V 3 bases and J 8 bases; bases outside gene matches: 2. CDR1 and CDR2 (germline): SNHLY, FYNNEI. The CDR3 covers 14 residues. CDR3 in amino acids: CASSETSGRDEQFF. DNA of the CDR3: TGTGCCAGCAGTGAGACTAGCGGGAGAGATGAGCAGTTCTTC.

V is TRBV19 and J is TRBJ1-1; tentatively, D is TRBD1 (5 bases). Germline lookup yields CDR1 LNHDA and CDR2 SQIVND (reference sequence). Trimming took off 5 bases at V and 10 bases at J, with 20 bases between the two ends. The CDR3 is made up of 14 amino acids. CDR3 residues: CASSARQGFVGAFF. CDR3 nucleotides: TGTGCCAGTAGTGCCCGTCAGGGATTTGTCGGAGCTTTCTTT.

This chain links TRBV6-6 with TRBJ1-1, with a weak D call TRBD1 (5 bases). CDR3 length: 14 amino acids. The V end was cut by 5 bases, the J end by 3 bases, with 13 bases between. Per the germline V gene, CDR1 is MNHNY and CDR2 is SVGAGI (reference sequence). The DNA for the CDR3 is TGTGCCAGCAGTCTCCCCGGGGGATACACTGAAGCTTTCTTT. Its protein is CASSLPGGYTEAFF.

This clone has just one count. The sample contains more than one DNA sequence encoding this CDR3. The chain carries TRBV5-1 and TRBJ1-2; 8 nucleotides line up with TRBD1. This CDR3 has 12 residues. The junction had 2 bases not matched to a gene; V was cut back by 4 bases and J by 6 bases. CDR1 and CDR2 from the germline V gene are SGHRS and YFSETQ. CDR3: CASSPTGDGYTF. CDR3 DNA sequence: TGCGCCAGCAGCCCGACAGGGGATGGCTACACCTTC. The full variable domain, in which reference TRBV5-1 and TRBJ1-2 provide the parts outside the CDR3, is KAGVTQTPRYLIKTRGQQVTLSCSPISGHRSVSWYQQTPGQGLQFLFEYFSETQRNKGNFPGRFSGRQFSNSRSEMNVSTLELGDSALYLCASSPTGDGYTFGSGTRLTVV.

The genes are TRBV9 and TRBJ2-5; TRBD1 matches at 9 bases. This CDR3 has 16 residues. CDR1 and CDR2 from the germline V gene are SGDLS and YYNGEE. Unmatched junction bases numbered 9, after V lost 1 base and J lost 5 bases. For the CDR3, the DNA is TGTGCCAGCAGCGTACTCCCTTTACAGGGGGCGGAGACCCAGTACTTC. Amino acids: CASSVLPLQGAETQYF.

The chain combines TRBV2 with TRBJ2-5; D not certain. Trimming pared 2 bases from V and 1 base from J, leaving 8 bases between. The CDR3 has 14 amino acids. Germline assignment: CDR1 SNHLY and CDR2 FYNNEI. Here the CDR3 DNA reads TGTGCCAGCAGTGAACACAGCCCCCAAGAGACCCAGTACTTC. It yields the protein CASSEHSPQETQYF.

The chain has TRBV7-2 and TRBJ2-4; D not resolved. Germline values: CDR1 SGHTA, CDR2 FQGNSA. The V gene lost 5 bases and the J gene lost 2 bases, with 22 bases spanning the gap. This CDR3 comprises 18 residues. The CDR3 DNA is TGTGCCAGCAGCATACTCTCCCTTCGGCCGGTATCCAAAAACATTCAGTACTTC. The encoded protein is CASSILSLRPVSKNIQYF.

The rearrangement links TRBV5-6 to TRBJ1-2, with D tentatively TRBD1 (6 bases). V was shortened by 5 bases and J by 3 bases, with 14 bases between the two germline ends. The CDR3 is made up of 14 amino acids. Germline V gives CDR1 SGHDT, CDR2 YYEEEE. CDR3: CASSFTNRDYGYTF. In DNA form, the CDR3 reads TGTGCCAGCAGTTTCACCAACAGGGACTATGGCTACACCTTC.

The rearrangement joins TRBV28 to TRBJ2-7; D is uncertain. V was shortened by 6 bases and J by 4 bases, with 7 bases between the two germline ends. Germline V gene lookup returns CDR1 MDHEN and CDR2 SYDVKM. The CDR3 is made up of 11 amino acids. The CDR3 DNA reads as TGTGCCAGCAGCAATTATTACGAGCAGTACTTC. This codes for CASSNYYEQYF.

The J gene is TRBJ2-5, the V gene TRBV30; D gene unclear. From germline, CDR1 is GTSNPN and CDR2 SVGIG (reference sequence). V was shortened by 2 bases and J by 5 bases, with 12 bases between the two germline ends. CDR3 length: 13 amino acids. In DNA, the CDR3 is TGTGCCTGGAGTCGGCTAGGTGTCGAGACCCAGTACTTC. Its translation is CAWSRLGVETQYF.

This chain joins TRBV6-6 and TRBJ2-7; D uncertain. The germline CDR1 and CDR2 sequences are MNHNY and SVGAGI (reference sequence). CDR3 size: 14 residues. Trimming pared 2 bases from V and 3 bases from J, leaving 11 bases between. CDR3 sequence (DNA): TGTGCCAGCAGTTACGGTCTCGTCGACTACGAGCAGTACTTC. This gives the protein CASSYGLVDYEQYF.

The chain employs TRBV4-3 and TRBJ2-2; 7 bases are shared with TRBD1. The CDR3 extends over 16 amino acids. The germline V gene has CDR1 LGHNA and CDR2 YSLEER. J gave up 8 bases and V 1 base, and 10 bases lay outside the gene matches. CDR3 sequence (DNA): TGCGCCAGCAGCCAAGGACAGGGTTTTTCGGCGGGGGAGCTGTTTTTT. Translated, it gives CASSQGQGFSAGELFF.

The rearrangement joins TRBV5-1 to TRBJ2-3; D uncertain. The CDR3 is 12 amino acids. V lost 4 bases, J lost 6 bases, and 9 bases lay in between. Germline V gene lookup returns CDR1 SGHRS and CDR2 YFSETQ. The DNA for the CDR3 is TGCGCCAGCAGCAAGGCTCGGGATACGCAGTATTTT. Protein sequence: CASSKARDTQYF.

Points on this clone: The sample has other DNA sequences that encode this CDR3 too. The chain links TRBV5-1 to TRBJ2-1; 10 bases map to TRBD2. In germline, CDR1 is SGHRS, CDR2 YFSETQ. This CDR3 has 15 residues. Unmatched junction bases numbered 4, after V lost 2 bases and J lost 5 bases. CDR3 amino acids: CASSFGLAGDNEQFF. CDR3 nucleotides: TGCGCCAGCAGCTTCGGGCTAGCGGGGGACAATGAGCAGTTCTTC.

The chain couples TRBV6-5 to TRBJ2-3; D call uncertain. The CDR3 is 14 amino acids. Deletions cut 0 bases from V and 2 bases from J, with 6 bases between. From germline, CDR1 is MNHEY and CDR2 SVGAGI. The CDR3, as DNA: TGTGCCAGCAGTTACTCAACTAACACAGATACGCAGTATTTT. Translation: CASSYSTNTDTQYF.

V usage is TRBV15 and J usage is TRBJ1-5; no clear D gene. There are 13 residues in the CDR3. Trimming removed 1 base at V and 6 bases at J, with 7 bases between. Germline CDR1 reads LNHNV; CDR2 reads YYDKDF (reference sequence). CDR3 protein: CATSRAISQPQHF. The CDR3 DNA reads TGTGCCACCAGCAGAGCCATAAGTCAGCCCCAGCATTTT.

The CDR3 protein is CASSQDLRRGLATDTQYF. CDR3 nucleotide sequence: TGCGCCAGCAGCCAAGATCTAAGGAGAGGACTAGCGACAGATACGCAGTATTTT. V is TRBV4-3 and J is TRBJ2-3; TRBD2 matches at 9 bases. CDR1 and CDR2 from the germline V gene are LGHNA and YSLEER. CDR3 length: 18 residues. Trimming removed 0 bases from V and 3 bases from J; junction bases left unmatched: 10.

This clone has just one count. CDR3 protein: CASSQGDTSGHYNEQFF. The CDR3 DNA is TGTGCCAGCAGCCAAGGGGACACTAGCGGCCACTACAATGAGCAGTTCTTC. V usage is TRBV14 and J usage is TRBJ2-1, with 8 bases identical to TRBD2. With 1 base clipped from V and 3 bases from J, the junction kept 8 bases outside the gene matches. Per the germline V gene, CDR1 is SGHDN and CDR2 is FVKESK. This CDR3 has 17 residues.

The chain uses TRBV9 and TRBJ2-7; either TRBD1 or TRBD2 may fit D (7 bases each). The CDR3 contains 15 residues. V lost 3 bases and J lost 10, with 23 bases in between. Germline CDR1 and CDR2: SGDLS and YYNGEE. The chain's CDR3 is CASSARQGGLVNQYF. The CDR3 nucleotides are TGTGCCAGCAGCGCGAGACAGGGAGGGCTGGTAAATCAGTACTTC.